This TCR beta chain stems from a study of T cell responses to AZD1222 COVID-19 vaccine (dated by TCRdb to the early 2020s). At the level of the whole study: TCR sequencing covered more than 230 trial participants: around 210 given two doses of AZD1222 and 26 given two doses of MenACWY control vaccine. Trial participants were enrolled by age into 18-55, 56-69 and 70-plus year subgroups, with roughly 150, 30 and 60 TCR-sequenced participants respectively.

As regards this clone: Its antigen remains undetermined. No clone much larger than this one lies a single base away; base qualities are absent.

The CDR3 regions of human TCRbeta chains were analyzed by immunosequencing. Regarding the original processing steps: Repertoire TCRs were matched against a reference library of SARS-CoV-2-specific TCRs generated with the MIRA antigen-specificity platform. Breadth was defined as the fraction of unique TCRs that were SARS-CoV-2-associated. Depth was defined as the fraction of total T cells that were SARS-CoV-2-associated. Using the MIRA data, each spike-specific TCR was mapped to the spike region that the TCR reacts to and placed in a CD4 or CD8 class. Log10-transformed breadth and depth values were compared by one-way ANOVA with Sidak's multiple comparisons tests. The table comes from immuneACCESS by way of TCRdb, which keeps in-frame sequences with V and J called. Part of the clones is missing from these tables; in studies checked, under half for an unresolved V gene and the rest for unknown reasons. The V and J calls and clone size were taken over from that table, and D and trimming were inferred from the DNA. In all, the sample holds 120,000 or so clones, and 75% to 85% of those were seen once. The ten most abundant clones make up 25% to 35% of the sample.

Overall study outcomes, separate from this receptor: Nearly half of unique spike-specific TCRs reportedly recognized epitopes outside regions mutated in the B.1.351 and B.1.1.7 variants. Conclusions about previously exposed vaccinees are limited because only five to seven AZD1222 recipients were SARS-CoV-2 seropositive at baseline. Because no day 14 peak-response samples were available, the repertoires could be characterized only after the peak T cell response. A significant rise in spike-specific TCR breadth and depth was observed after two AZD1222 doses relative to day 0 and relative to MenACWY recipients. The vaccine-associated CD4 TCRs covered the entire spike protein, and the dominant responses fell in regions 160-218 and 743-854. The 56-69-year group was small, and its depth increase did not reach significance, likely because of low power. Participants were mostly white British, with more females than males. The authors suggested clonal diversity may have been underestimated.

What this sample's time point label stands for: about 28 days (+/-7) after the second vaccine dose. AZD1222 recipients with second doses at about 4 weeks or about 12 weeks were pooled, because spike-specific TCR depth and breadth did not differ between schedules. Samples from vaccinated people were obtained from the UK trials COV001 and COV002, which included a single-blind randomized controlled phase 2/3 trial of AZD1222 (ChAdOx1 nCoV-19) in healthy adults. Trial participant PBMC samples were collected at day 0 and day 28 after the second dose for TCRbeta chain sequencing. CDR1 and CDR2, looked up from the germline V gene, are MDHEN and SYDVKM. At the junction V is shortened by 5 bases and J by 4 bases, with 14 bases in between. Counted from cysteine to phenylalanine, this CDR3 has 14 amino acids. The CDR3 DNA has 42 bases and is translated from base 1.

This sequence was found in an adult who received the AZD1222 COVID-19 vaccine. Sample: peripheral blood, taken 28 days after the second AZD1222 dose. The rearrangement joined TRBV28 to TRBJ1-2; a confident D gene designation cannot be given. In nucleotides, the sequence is TGTGCCAGCAGTCCTCCCTCGAGGGCCTATGGCTACACCTTC. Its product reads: CASSPPSRAYGYTF.